A selection of T cell receptor beta chains follows, all from one sample in a study of vaccination effects on CD4 cells after COVID-19. Data came from immunoSEQ multiplex PCR; TCRdb stores just in-frame clones and leaves some out. The table records approximately 54,000 clones, around 86% of them present only once. Antigens for these TCRs are unknown. The sample was CD4+ T cells from PBMCs cultured with HCoV-229E spike peptides, taken before COVID-19 vaccination. Receptor source: a human donor who received a COVID-19 vaccine. Both conserved end residues are part of each CDR3. The order of the fields is clone size, J gene, D gene, V gene, CDR3 DNA, CDR3 protein. A D gene is named only where the DNA matches it firmly. Some rows mark clone size as missing; the rest say once, few, many or name a class of expanded clone.

NA,TRBJ2-5,NA,TRBV18,TGTGCCAGCTCACTCCTCCAAAAGACCCAGTACTTC,CASSLLQKTQYF
NA,TRBJ2-5,NA,TRBV4-1,TGCGCCAGCAGCCAAAACCCCAAGTCCCACCGGGGGGAGACCCAGTACTTC,CASSQNPKSHRGETQYF
once,TRBJ1-1,TRBD1,TRBV5-4,TGTGCCAGCAGGGCGGACAGGGGGCTTTTGTTGACTGAAGCTTTCTTT,CASRADRGLLLTEAFF
once,TRBJ1-2,TRBD1,TRBV27,TGTGCCAGCAGTCCCTGGACAGGGAGTGGCTACACCTTC,CASSPWTGSGYTF
NA,TRBJ1-1,NA,TRBV6-5,TGTGCCAGCAGTTACCGTCCGGGGAGCACTGAAGCTTTCTTT,CASSYRPGSTEAFF
NA,TRBJ2-3,NA,TRBV12-3/TRBV12-4,TGTGCCAGCAGTTTGGTTGACGCGTCCCTGGAGTATTTT,CASSLVDASLEYF
NA,TRBJ2-1,NA,TRBV21-1,TGTGCCAGCCTCGGGACTAGCGGGGACCACAATGAGCAGTTCTTC,CASLGTSGDHNEQFF
NA,TRBJ2-5,NA,TRBV25-1,TGTGCCAGCAGTGGAACAGGGTCGGAGACCCAGTACTTC,CASSGTGSETQYF
NA,TRBJ1-2,TRBD1,TRBV12-5,TGTGCTAGTGGTGGCTCCCGGGACAGGGATGATGCTCTAGATGGCTACACCTTC,CASGGSRDRDDALDGYTF
NA,TRBJ1-1,NA,TRBV21-1,TGTGCCAGCAGCCCTCAGCAGGGCAGTAGCACTGAAGCTTTCTTT,CASSPQQGSSTEAFF
NA,TRBJ2-2,NA,TRBV30,TGTGCCTGGAGTGTACTAACAGGGTTCATTACCGGGGAGCTGTTTTTT,CAWSVLTGFITGELFF
NA,TRBJ2-6,NA,TRBV11-3,TGTGCCAGCAGCTTAGCAAGGGCTGGGGCCAACGTCCTGACTTTC,CASSLARAGANVLTF
once,TRBJ2-3,TRBD2,TRBV4-1,TGCGCCAGCAGCCAAGTGGTAGCGGGGAGGGGAACAGATACGCAGTATTTT,CASSQVVAGRGTDTQYF
NA,TRBJ1-3,TRBD1,TRBV19,TGTGCCAGTAGCAAGGACAGGGTCTCTGGAAACACCATATATTTT,CASSKDRVSGNTIYF
NA,TRBJ2-5,NA,TRBV20-1,TGCAGTGCTAGTCGCCAAGAGACCCAGTACTTC,CSASRQETQYF
few,TRBJ2-1,NA,TRBV6-2/TRBV6-3,TGTGCCAGCAGTTACGTTTACAATGAGCAGTTCTTC,CASSYVYNEQFF
NA,TRBJ1-3,NA,TRBV12-5,TGTGCTAGTGGTTGGTCAGCTGGAAACACCATATATTTT,CASGWSAGNTIYF
NA,TRBJ1-1,TRBD1,TRBV19,TGTGCCAGTAGTATGGCCACAGGGGTCGGCACTGAAGCTTTCTTT,CASSMATGVGTEAFF
NA,TRBJ2-5,TRBD1,TRBV24-1,TGTGCCACCAAGGGGACAGGGAGTCAGGAGACCCAGTACTTC,CATKGTGSQETQYF
NA,TRBJ2-1,TRBD2,TRBV24-1,TGTGCCACCAGTGACCTCACTAGCGGGGAAACCAATGAGCAGTTCTTC,CATSDLTSGETNEQFF
NA,TRBJ2-2,TRBD2,TRBV4-3,TGCGCCAGCAGCCAAGAGCTTGGGGGGGAGAATGGCGGGGAGCTGTTTTTT,CASSQELGGENGGELFF
few,TRBJ1-5,NA,TRBV7-9,TGTGCCAGCAGCTTTAACGACGGCGATCAGCCCCAGCATTTT,CASSFNDGDQPQHF
NA,TRBJ1-2,NA,TRBV5-1,TGCGCCAGCAGCTTGGATCACTCCGGGGCCCTTTATGGCTACACCTTC,CASSLDHSGALYGYTF
NA,TRBJ1-3,TRBD1,TRBV5-5,TGTGCCAGCAGCTGGGCCACAGGGGTCGTTGGAAACACCATATATTTT,CASSWATGVVGNTIYF
NA,TRBJ2-3,TRBD2,TRBV29-1,TGCAGCGCCGTACCAAGACTAGCGGGGGATTTCACAGATACGCAGTATTTT,CSAVPRLAGDFTDTQYF
NA,TRBJ1-2,NA,TRBV19,TGTGCCAGTCACGACGGTGGCTATGGCTACACCTTC,CASHDGGYGYTF
NA,TRBJ1-3,NA,TRBV7-2,TGTGCCAGCAGCTTAGGCCCCTCTGGAAACACCATATATTTT,CASSLGPSGNTIYF
NA,TRBJ1-2,TRBD1,TRBV25-1,TGTGCCAGCAGGCCGGGACAGGGATCTGGAGGCTACACCTTC,CASRPGQGSGGYTF
NA,TRBJ1-1,TRBD1,TRBV18,TGTGCCAGCTCACCACGGGGGGTAGATGTAGGGGGCTCGAACACTGAAGCTTTCTTT,CASSPRGVDVGGSNTEAFF
NA,TRBJ1-6,TRBD1,TRBV7-2,TGTGCCAGCAGCTTACCGGCAGGGGGGAATTCACCCCTCCACTTT,CASSLPAGGNSPLHF
NA,TRBJ2-1,NA,TRBV6-5,TGTGCCAGCAGTTTACGGGACCCTTATTTCAATGAGCAGTTCTTC,CASSLRDPYFNEQFF
NA,TRBJ2-5,NA,TRBV19,TGTGCCAGTAGGGATGTAGCAGGGGTTTTCCAAGAGACCCAGTACTTC,CASRDVAGVFQETQYF
NA,TRBJ2-1,NA,TRBV28,TGTGCCAGCTACTCTCGACCGGCCAATGAGCAGTTCTTC,CASYSRPANEQFF
NA,TRBJ1-6,NA,TRBV6-5,TGTGCCAGCATTAAAGGCGCCGGGACAAATTCACCCCTCCACTTT,CASIKGAGTNSPLHF
NA,TRBJ2-3,NA,TRBV30,TGTGCCTGGAGTAGGGGGACGGGCACAGATACGCAGTATTTT,CAWSRGTGTDTQYF
NA,TRBJ2-5,NA,TRBV7-9,TGTGCCAGCAGCATCTACCGGGCTTTGCAAGAGACCCAGTACTTC,CASSIYRALQETQYF
NA,TRBJ2-3,NA,TRBV3-1/TRBV3-2,TGTGCCAGCAGCAGAAGACCTGGGTCGAATGATACGCAGTATTTT,CASSRRPGSNDTQYF
once,TRBJ1-2,TRBD1,TRBV5-6,TGTGCCAGCAGCGAAAAACAGGGGTTTGGCTACACCTTC,CASSEKQGFGYTF
NA,TRBJ2-5,TRBD2,TRBV12-5,TGTGCTAGTGGTTTGATGGCGGGGGTAGTCGGTGAGACCCAGTACTTC,CASGLMAGVVGETQYF
NA,TRBJ2-3,NA,TRBV24-1,TGTGCCACAGGAAGGGGGGATACGCAGTATTTT,CATGRGDTQYF
NA,TRBJ1-1,NA,TRBV19,TGTGCCAGTAGTCTCAAGAAGTCGATGAACACTGAAGCTTTCTTT,CASSLKKSMNTEAFF
NA,TRBJ2-1,NA,TRBV12-3/TRBV12-4,TGTGCCATTTCCGTGGGATACAATGAGCAGTTCTTC,CAISVGYNEQFF
NA,TRBJ2-5,NA,TRBV2,TGTGCCAGCAGCCCGAACACCCGGACCCTCCAAGAGACCCAGTACTTC,CASSPNTRTLQETQYF
NA,TRBJ1-3,TRBD1,TRBV9,TGTGCCAGCAGCCTACGTACAGGGGTCTCTGGAAACACCATATATTTT,CASSLRTGVSGNTIYF